These 15 T cell receptor beta chains originate from one sample sequenced in a study of T cell repertoires in cytomegalovirus infection. MiXCR, applied by TCRdb to the reads, yields one record per CDR3 protein. There are 450,000 to 650,000 distinct CDR3 sequences in the sample; roughly 29% occur only once, and around 13% lies in the top ten. Sequencing was performed on PBMCs. Receptor source: a human donor in good health (CMV status not recorded). Some clones in this sample may be carry-over from other donors' samples.

This chain joins TRBV18 and TRBJ1-1; TRBD1 matches 7 bases. From germline, CDR1 is KGHSH and CDR2 LQKENI. V shed 5 bases and J 2 bases; nucleotides not matched to a gene: 8. The length of the CDR3 is 15 residues. The CDR3 nucleotides read TGTGCCAGCTCAGAATTGGGACAGCCCAACACTGAAGCTTTCTTT. Translation gives CASSELGQPNTEAFF.

The V call is TRBV19, the J call TRBJ2-7; D uncertain. The CDR3 loop spans 14 amino acids. V shed 1 base and J shed 0 bases, with 7 bases lying between them. Germline lookup yields CDR1 LNHDA and CDR2 SQIVND (reference sequence). In nucleotides, the CDR3 is TGTGCCAGTAGTATAGTTGGGGACTCCTACGAGCAGTACGTC. It specifies CASSIVGDSYEQYV.

This clonotype was recorded at least ten times. The chain uses TRBV7-2 and TRBJ2-7; D gene uncertain. The germline CDR1 and CDR2 sequences are SGHTA and FQGNSA. This CDR3 spans 17 amino acids. V lost 0 bases and J 0 bases, leaving 15 bases between the germline ends. The CDR3 coding sequence is TGTGCCAGCAGCTTAGCCGTTGTCCGGGCCTCCTCCTACGAGCAGTACTTC. Residues: CASSLAVVRASSYEQYF.

The table lists this clonotype with a few counts. The chain joins TRBV20-1 to TRBJ2-7; D uncertain. Germline lookup yields CDR1 DFQATT and CDR2 SNEGSKA (reference sequence). Trimming left V 3 bases short and J 2 bases short, with 14 bases between. The CDR3 loop spans 14 amino acids. The CDR3 sequence: CSARDQSRTYEQYF. CDR3 DNA: TGCAGTGCTAGGGATCAATCCAGGACCTACGAGCAGTACTTC.

The CDR3 protein is CATPGWDGYTF. CDR3 coding DNA: TGTGCCACCCCAGGGTGGGATGGCTACACCTTC. The chain recombines TRBV19 with TRBJ1-2; a weak D match, TRBD1 (5 bases). In germline, CDR1 is LNHDA, CDR2 SQIVND (reference sequence). CDR3 size: 11 residues. The ends were cut back, 10 bases at V and 6 bases at J, with 12 bases in the middle.

The chain couples TRBV24-1 to TRBJ1-1; unclear D gene. The CDR3 runs to 13 residues. V lost 5 bases, J lost 6 bases, and 12 bases lay in between. In germline, CDR1 is KGHDR, CDR2 SFDVKD. CDR3 DNA: TGTGCCACCAGTGCCTCTCAGTGGGCTGAAGCTTTCTTT. Translating it yields CATSASQWAEAFF.

This clonotype came up a few times. V and J are TRBV5-1 and TRBJ2-1; TRBD2 is a possible D gene (5 bases). V dropped 4 bases and J dropped 0 bases, with 11 bases sitting between them. Germline-derived CDR1 and CDR2 are SGHRS and YFSETQ. The CDR3 sequence is 15 residues long. CDR3 protein: CASSRELSSYNEQFF. The CDR3 bases are TGCGCCAGCAGCAGGGAGCTGAGCTCCTACAATGAGCAGTTCTTC.

The chain joins TRBV7-3 to TRBJ1-6, with D hard to call. Trimming removed 0 bases from V and 7 bases from J, with 7 bases in between. CDR3 length: 14 residues. From germline, CDR1 is SGHTA and CDR2 FQGTGA. The CDR3 nucleotides are TGTGCCAGCAGCTTAACAGGGTGGAATTCACCCCTCCACTTT. Its translation: CASSLTGWNSPLHF.

The chain combines TRBV4-1 with TRBJ1-3, with 7 bases identical to TRBD1. Losses at the gene ends were 5 bases for V and 4 bases for J; bases not matched to a gene: 11. The germline V gene encodes CDR1 MGHRA and CDR2 YSYEKL. The CDR3 is made up of 16 amino acids. This chain's CDR3 is CASSFEGAQAGNTIYF. In nucleotides, the CDR3 is TGCGCCAGCAGCTTTGAGGGGGCGCAGGCCGGAAACACCATATATTTT.

This clonotype has a single count. V is TRBV7-8 and J is TRBJ2-1, with 12 bases identical to TRBD2. V was pared by 5 bases and J by 0 bases, with 5 bases of the junction left unmatched. The germline V gene encodes CDR1 SGHVS and CDR2 FQNEAQ. The CDR3 has 17 residues. CDR3 sequence reads: CASSLLAGGISYNEQFF. The CDR3 DNA is TGTGCCAGCAGCCTACTAGCGGGAGGCATCTCCTACAATGAGCAGTTCTTC.

This clonotype was observed at least ten times. This sequence joins TRBV12-3 or TRBV12-4 and TRBJ2-1; TRBD2 agrees at 13 bases. With V trimmed by 5 bases and J by 5 bases, 6 bases remained unmatched. The CDR3 runs to 16 residues. CDR3 sequence reads: CASSRRTSGRNNEQFF. As DNA, the CDR3 is TGTGCCAGCAGTCGGCGGACTAGCGGGAGAAACAATGAGCAGTTCTTC.

The table lists this clonotype with a few counts. The V and J genes are TRBV20-1 and TRBJ2-3; 13 bases match TRBD2. This CDR3 region has 16 residues. Germline CDR1 DFQATT, CDR2 SNEGSKA (reference sequence). J gave up 4 bases and V 5 bases, and 9 bases lay outside the gene matches. CDR3 in DNA: TGCAGTGCTTATAAACTAGCGGGAGGGGGGGCAGATACGCAGTATTTT. Its protein product is CSAYKLAGGGADTQYF.

This clonotype was seen more than once but under ten times. The chain links TRBV12-3 or TRBV12-4 to TRBJ1-1, with 9 bases fitting TRBD1. V was pared by 6 bases and J by 10 bases, with 6 bases of the junction left unmatched. CDR3 length: 12 residues. The chain's CDR3 is CASRRGQGRAFF. The CDR3 bases are TGTGCCAGCAGGCGGGGACAGGGAAGAGCTTTCTTT.

This chain joins TRBV7-2 and TRBJ2-1; 8 positions agree with TRBD2. V was clipped by 2 bases and J by 6 bases; unmatched bases: 6. This CDR3 has 15 residues. Germline V lookup: CDR1 SGHTA, CDR2 FQGNSA. CDR3 bases: TGTGCCAGCAGCTTAAGGGCTAGCGGGTCCAATGAGCAGTTCTTC. This gives the protein CASSLRASGSNEQFF.

This clonotype was found many times. V and J are TRBV7-2 and TRBJ2-3, with 7 positions matching TRBD2. The V and J ends lost 5 bases and 0 bases, in that order; junction bases with no gene match: 8. Germline assignment: CDR1 SGHTA and CDR2 FQGNSA. The CDR3 has 16 residues. This CDR3 reads CASSGGTTSSTDTQYF. Written as DNA, the CDR3 is TGTGCCAGCAGCGGCGGGACTACCTCTAGCACAGATACGCAGTATTTT. Supplemented by reference TRBV7-2 and TRBJ2-3, the full variable domain reads GAGVSQSPSNKVTEKGKDVELRCDPISGHTALYWYRQSLGQGLEFLIYFQGNSAPDKSGLPSDRFSAERTGGSVSTLTIQRTQQEDSAVYLCASSGGTTSSTDTQYFGPGTRLTVL.